One T cell receptor beta chain is described in this entry. Its antigen remains unknown. Preparing the TCRbeta library involved the use of unique molecular identifiers. TCRdb used MiXCR to reprocess the PCR reads, holding one entry per CDR3 protein. The sample has 900,000 or so distinct CDR3 sequences, 15% to 20% seen once; the top ten hold 5%. This record comes from a study of T-cell reconstitution after alpha-beta-depleted transplantation in children. The CDR3 spans 12 residues. The V end was cut by 7 bases, the J end by 0 bases, with 7 bases between. Germline assignment: CDR1 MNHEY and CDR2 SVGAGI. Findings and caveats of the study: Surviving recipient T cells and thymic progenitors produced the high day-60 TCRbeta diversity seen in some patients.

The V and J genes are TRBV6-5 and TRBJ2-7; D is unclear. The receptor comes from a male patient aged 10 to 17 who had a stem cell transplant for acute lymphoblastic leukemia, so the T cells may come from the graft donor. Here the sequenced sample was PBMCs, mostly from graft donor cells, taken 360 days after TCRalphabeta/CD19-depleted stem cell transplant. Here the CDR3 reads CASKKSSYEQYF. DNA of the CDR3: TGTGCCAGCAAAAAGAGCTCCTACGAGCAGTACTTC.